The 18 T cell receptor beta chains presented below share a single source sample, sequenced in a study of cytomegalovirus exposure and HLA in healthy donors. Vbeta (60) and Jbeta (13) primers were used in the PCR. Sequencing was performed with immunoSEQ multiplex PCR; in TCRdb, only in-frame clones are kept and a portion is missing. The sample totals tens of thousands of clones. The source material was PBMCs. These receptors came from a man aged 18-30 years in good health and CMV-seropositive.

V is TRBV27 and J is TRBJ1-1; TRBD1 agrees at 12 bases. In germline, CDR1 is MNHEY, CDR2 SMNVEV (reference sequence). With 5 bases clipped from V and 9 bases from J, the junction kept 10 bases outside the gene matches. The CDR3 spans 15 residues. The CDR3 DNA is TGTGCCAGCAGTCCCGGGACAGGGGGCAGTAGTCAAGCTTTCTTT. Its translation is CASSPGTGGSSQAFF.

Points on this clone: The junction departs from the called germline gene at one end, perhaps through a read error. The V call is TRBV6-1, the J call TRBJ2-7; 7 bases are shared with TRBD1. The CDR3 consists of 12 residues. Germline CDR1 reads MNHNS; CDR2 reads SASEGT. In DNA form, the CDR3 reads TGTGGCAGCACAGGGGCGTCCTACGAGCAGTACTTC. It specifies CGSTGASYEQYF.

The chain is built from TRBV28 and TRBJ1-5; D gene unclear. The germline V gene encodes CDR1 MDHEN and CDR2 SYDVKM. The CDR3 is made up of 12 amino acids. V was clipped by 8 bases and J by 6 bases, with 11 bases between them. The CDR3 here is CASHTRGQPQHF. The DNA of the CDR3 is TGTGCCAGCCACACGCGCGGTCAGCCCCAGCATTTT.

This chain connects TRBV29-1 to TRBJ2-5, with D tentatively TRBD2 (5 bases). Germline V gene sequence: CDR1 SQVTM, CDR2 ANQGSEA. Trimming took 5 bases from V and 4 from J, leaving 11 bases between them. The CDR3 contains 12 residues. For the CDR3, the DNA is TGCAGCGTTTACGGTGGAGGAGAGACCCAGTACTTC. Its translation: CSVYGGGETQYF.

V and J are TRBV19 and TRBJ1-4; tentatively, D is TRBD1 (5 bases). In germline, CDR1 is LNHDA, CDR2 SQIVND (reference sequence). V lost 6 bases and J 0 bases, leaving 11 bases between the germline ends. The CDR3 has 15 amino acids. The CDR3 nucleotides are TGTGCCAGTAGCATTGGACAAACAACTAATGAAAAACTGTTTTTT. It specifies CASSIGQTTNEKLFF.

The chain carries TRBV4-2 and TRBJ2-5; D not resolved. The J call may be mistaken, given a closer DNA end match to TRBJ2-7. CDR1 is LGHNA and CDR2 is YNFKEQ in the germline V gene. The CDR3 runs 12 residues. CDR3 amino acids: CASSQSPYEQYF. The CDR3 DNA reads TGTGCCAGCAGCCAAAGCCCCTACGAGCAGTACTTC.

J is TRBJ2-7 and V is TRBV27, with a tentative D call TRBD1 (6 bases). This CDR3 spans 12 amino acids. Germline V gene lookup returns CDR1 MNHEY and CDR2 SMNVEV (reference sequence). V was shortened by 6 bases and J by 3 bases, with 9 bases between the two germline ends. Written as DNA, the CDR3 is TGTGCCAGCAGCCTAGGGGGCTACGAGCAGTACTTC. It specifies CASSLGGYEQYF.

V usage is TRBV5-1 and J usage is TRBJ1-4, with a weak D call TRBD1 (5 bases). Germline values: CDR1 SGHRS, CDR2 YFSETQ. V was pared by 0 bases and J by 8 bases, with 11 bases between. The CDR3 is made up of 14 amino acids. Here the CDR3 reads CASSLDAWGEKLFF. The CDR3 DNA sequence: TGCGCCAGCAGCTTGGACGCTTGGGGCGAAAAACTGTTTTTT.

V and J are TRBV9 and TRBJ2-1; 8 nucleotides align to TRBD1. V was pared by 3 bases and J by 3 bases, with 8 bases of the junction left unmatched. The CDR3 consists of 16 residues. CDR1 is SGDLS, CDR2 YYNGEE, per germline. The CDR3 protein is CASSGTGKGGYNEQFF. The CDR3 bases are TGTGCCAGCAGCGGGACAGGGAAGGGAGGCTACAATGAGCAGTTCTTC.

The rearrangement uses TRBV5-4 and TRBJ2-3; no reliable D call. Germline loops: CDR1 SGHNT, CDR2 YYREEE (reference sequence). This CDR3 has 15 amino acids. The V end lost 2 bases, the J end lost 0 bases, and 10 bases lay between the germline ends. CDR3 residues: CASSFFSRSTDTQYF. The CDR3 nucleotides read TGTGCCAGCAGCTTTTTTAGCCGGAGCACAGATACGCAGTATTTT.

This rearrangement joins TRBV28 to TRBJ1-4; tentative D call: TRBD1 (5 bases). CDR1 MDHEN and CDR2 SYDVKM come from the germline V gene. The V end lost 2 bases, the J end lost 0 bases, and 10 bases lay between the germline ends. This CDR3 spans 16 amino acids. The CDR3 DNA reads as TGTGCCAGCAGTTTAGGCAGGGCAGCAACTAATGAAAAACTGTTTTTT. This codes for CASSLGRAATNEKLFF.

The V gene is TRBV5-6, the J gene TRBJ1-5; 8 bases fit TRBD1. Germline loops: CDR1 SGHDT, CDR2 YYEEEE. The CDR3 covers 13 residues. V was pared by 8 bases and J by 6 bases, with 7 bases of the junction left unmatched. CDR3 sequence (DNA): TGTGCCAGTTCCTTGGGGACAGGTCAGCCCCAGCATTTT. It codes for CASSLGTGQPQHF.

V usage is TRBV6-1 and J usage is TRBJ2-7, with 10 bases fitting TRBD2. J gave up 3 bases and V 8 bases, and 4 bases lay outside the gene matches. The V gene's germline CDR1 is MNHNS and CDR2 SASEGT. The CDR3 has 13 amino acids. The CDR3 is CASEASGSYEQYF. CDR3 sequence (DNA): TGTGCCAGCGAGGCTAGCGGGAGCTACGAGCAGTACTTC.

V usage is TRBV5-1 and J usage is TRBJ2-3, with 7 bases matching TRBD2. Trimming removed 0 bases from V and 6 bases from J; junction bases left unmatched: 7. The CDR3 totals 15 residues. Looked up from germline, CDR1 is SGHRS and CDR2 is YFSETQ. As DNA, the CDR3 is TGCGCCAGCAGCTTGGGGGCTAGCGGTAGGGATACGCAGTATTTT. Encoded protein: CASSLGASGRDTQYF.

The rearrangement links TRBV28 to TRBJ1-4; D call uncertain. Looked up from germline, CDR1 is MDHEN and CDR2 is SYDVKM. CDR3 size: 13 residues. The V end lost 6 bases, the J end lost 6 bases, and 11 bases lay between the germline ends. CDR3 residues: CASRREVHEKLFF. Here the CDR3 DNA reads TGTGCCAGCAGGAGGGAAGTGCATGAAAAACTGTTTTTT.

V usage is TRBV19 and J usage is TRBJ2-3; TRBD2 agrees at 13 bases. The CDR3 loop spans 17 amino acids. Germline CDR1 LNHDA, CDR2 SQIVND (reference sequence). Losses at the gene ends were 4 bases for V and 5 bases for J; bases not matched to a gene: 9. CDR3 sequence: CASSSKLAGGYKDTQYF. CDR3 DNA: TGTGCCAGTAGTAGCAAACTAGCGGGAGGGTATAAAGATACGCAGTATTTT.

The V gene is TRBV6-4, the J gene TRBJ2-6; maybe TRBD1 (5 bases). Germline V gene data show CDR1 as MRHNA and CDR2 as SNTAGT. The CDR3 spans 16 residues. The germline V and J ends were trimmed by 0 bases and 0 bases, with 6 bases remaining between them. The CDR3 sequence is CASSDSGHSGANVLTF. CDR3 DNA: TGTGCCAGCAGTGACTCAGGACACTCTGGGGCCAACGTCCTGACTTTC.

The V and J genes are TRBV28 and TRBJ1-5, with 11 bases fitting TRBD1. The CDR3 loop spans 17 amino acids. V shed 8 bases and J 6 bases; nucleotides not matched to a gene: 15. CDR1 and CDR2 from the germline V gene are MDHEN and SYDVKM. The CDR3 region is CASGTRYGQGAGQPQHF. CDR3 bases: TGTGCCAGCGGAACCCGGTATGGACAGGGGGCTGGTCAGCCCCAGCATTTT.